The T cell receptor beta chain described here comes from a study of Graves' ophthalmopathy and Graves' hyperthyroidism. The sequenced template was RNA, covering the TCR beta CDR3 region. Scientists carried out first-round RT-PCR using HTBI primers and then a second-round multiplex PCR. TCRdb reanalysed the multiplex PCR reads using MiXCR and keeps one entry per CDR3 protein. Of a few hundred thousand distinct CDR3 sequences detected, approximately 21% appear once; the ten largest clones hold 3%. CDR1 DFQATT and CDR2 SNEGSKA come from the germline V gene (reference sequence). The CDR3 has 12 amino acids. Trimming stripped 1 base from V and 2 bases from J, with 6 bases between. The study excluded patients with other autoimmune diseases, uncontrolled infections, pregnancy or lactation. What supplied the PBMCs was roughly 10 ml of fresh peripheral blood. This clonotype was detected many times. The antigen remains undetermined.

Whole-study findings and limits: From stable hyperthyroidism, ophthalmopathy was separated by a 13-signature model with 85% to 90% sensitivity and less than 82% specificity. The authors also found most expanded thyroid clonotypes above 0.001 frequency in blood.

The sequenced sample was peripheral blood. This sequence joins TRBV20-1 and TRBJ2-7, with D perhaps TRBD1 (5 bases). This clonotype was obtained from a woman in her late teens or twenties with stable Graves' hyperthyroidism. CDR3 loop: CSARGGPYEQYF. CDR3 bases: TGCAGTGCTAGAGGGGGCCCCTACGAGCAGTACTTC.